Following are 24 T cell receptor beta chains from one sample sequenced in a study of blood T cell repertoires in COVID-19 (dated by TCRdb to about 2020). The library was made by the immunoSEQ multiplex PCR assay. Entries here come from immuneACCESS through TCRdb and include only in-frame sequences with V and J called. Some clones fail to appear in such tables; in the studies checked, an unresolved V gene covers under half of the shortfall, and the cause of the remainder is unknown. The sample profile shows around 99,000 clones; just over 90% of them were found once. The ten largest clones capture 1% to 1.5% of the sample. Specimen: peripheral blood. These receptors were collected from a young woman with acute or convalescent COVID-19.

The rearrangement links TRBV2 to TRBJ2-7, with 8 nucleotides matching TRBD1. This CDR3 contains 18 residues. In germline, CDR1 is SNHLY, CDR2 FYNNEI. Unmatched junction bases numbered 19, after V lost 7 bases and J lost 2 bases. CDR3 in amino acids: CASTQSSLWDRKPYEQYF. The CDR3, as DNA: TGTGCCAGCACCCAAAGCTCGTTGTGGGACAGGAAACCCTACGAGCAGTACTTC. Drawing the rest from reference TRBV2 and TRBJ2-7, the complete variable domain is EPEVTQTPSHQVTQMGQEVILRCVPISNHLYFYWYRQILGQKVEFLVSFYNNEISEKSEIFDDQFSVERPDGSNFTLKIRSTKLEDSAMYFCASTQSSLWDRKPYEQYFGPGTRLTVT.

This clone showed up just once. The V gene is TRBV7-9, the J gene TRBJ1-2; 7 nucleotides line up with TRBD1. This CDR3 spans 16 amino acids. From germline, CDR1 is SEHNR and CDR2 FQNEAQ (reference sequence). The trim removed 5 bases at V and 2 bases at J, leaving 11 bases unmatched. The CDR3 loop reads CASSPNPGQRNYGYTF. The CDR3 DNA is TGTGCCAGCAGCCCTAACCCGGGACAGCGAAACTATGGCTACACCTTC. The variable domain in full, with the rest retrieved from reference TRBV7-9 and TRBJ1-2, is DTGVSQNPRHKITKRGQNVTFRCDPISEHNRLYWYRQTLGQGPEFLTYFQNEAQLEKSRLLSDRFSAERPKGSFSTLEIQRTEQGDSAMYLCASSPNPGQRNYGYTFGSGTRLTVV.

The rearrangement joins TRBV4-3 to TRBJ1-2, with 9 bases aligning to TRBD1. Germline values: CDR1 LGHNA, CDR2 YSLEER. There are 15 residues in the CDR3. With V trimmed by 1 base and J by 8 bases, 8 bases remained unmatched. The CDR3 is CASSQGGQGLWGYTF. CDR3 sequence (DNA): TGCGCCAGCAGCCAAGGGGGACAGGGCCTCTGGGGCTACACCTTC.

The V call is TRBV6-5, the J call TRBJ1-4; possible D gene TRBD1, 5 bases. The V end was cut by 8 bases, the J end by 0 bases, with 10 bases between. Germline CDR1 and CDR2: MNHEY and SVGAGI. This CDR3 region has 14 residues. The CDR3 DNA reads TGTGCCAGCCAGGGATTTCCAACTAATGAAAAACTGTTTTTT. Protein: CASQGFPTNEKLFF.

This clone has just a few counts. The chain carries TRBV9 and TRBJ1-6, with 11 bases identical to TRBD1. Per the germline V gene, CDR1 is SGDLS and CDR2 is YYNGEE. V gave up 3 bases and J gave up 10 bases; unmatched junction bases: 6. This CDR3 has 15 amino acids. CDR3 sequence (DNA): TGTGCCAGCAGCGCCTGGGGGACAGGGGGATCACCCCTCCACTTT. It is translated as CASSAWGTGGSPLHF.

The chain joins TRBV25-1 to TRBJ2-7; possible D gene TRBD1, 7 bases. Per germline, CDR1 MGHDK and CDR2 SYGVNS. This CDR3 region has 13 residues. Trimming shortened V by 6 bases and J by 6 bases, and 15 bases separated the two germline ends. For the CDR3, the DNA is TGTGCCAGCAGCGCGACCAGGGGGGCCGAGCAGTACTTC. It is translated as CASSATRGAEQYF.

V and J are TRBV9 and TRBJ2-4, with 9 bases identical to TRBD1. This CDR3 contains 15 residues. From germline, CDR1 is SGDLS and CDR2 YYNGEE. With V trimmed by 3 bases and J by 4 bases, 5 bases remained unmatched. The CDR3 bases are TGTGCCAGCAGCGGATCAGACAGGGGGAAAAACATTCAGTACTTC. It yields the protein CASSGSDRGKNIQYF.

The V and J genes are TRBV27 and TRBJ2-6; possible D gene TRBD2, 6 bases. CDR3 length: 18 residues. Trimming removed 3 bases at V and 4 bases at J, with 19 bases between. Germline V CDR1 and CDR2: MNHEY, SMNVEV (reference sequence). In nucleotides, the CDR3 is TGTGCCAGCAGTTTGAGCCCTCGGGGGTCGTGGGGGGCCAACGTCCTGACTTTC. This encodes CASSLSPRGSWGANVLTF. Combining the CDR3 with reference TRBV27 and TRBJ2-6 gives the whole variable domain EAQVTQNPRYLITVTGKKLTVTCSQNMNHEYMSWYRQDPGLGLRQIYYSMNVEVTDKGDVPEGYKVSRKEKRNFPLILESPSPNQTSLYFCASSLSPRGSWGANVLTFGAGSRLTVL.

The CDR3 loop is CASSDQRVQPQHF. The CDR3 DNA is TGTGCCAGCAGTGATCAGAGGGTTCAGCCCCAGCATTTT. The chain recombines TRBV6-1 with TRBJ1-5, with no clear D. Trimming cost V 3 bases and J 6 bases, with 9 bases left between them. The V gene's germline CDR1 is MNHNS and CDR2 SASEGT. The CDR3 is made up of 13 amino acids.

The rearrangement uses TRBV30 and TRBJ2-5; D is ambiguous. There are 12 residues in the CDR3. Deletions cut 7 bases from V and 2 bases from J, with 11 bases between. The germline gives CDR1 GTSNPN, CDR2 SVGIG (reference sequence). CDR3 region: CAFGVAQETQYF. CDR3 bases: TGTGCCTTCGGTGTTGCACAAGAGACCCAGTACTTC.

This chain links TRBV6-2 or TRBV6-3 with TRBJ1-5; tentatively, D is TRBD1 (5 bases). Trimming took 0 bases from V and 4 from J, leaving 13 bases between them. Germline assignment: CDR1 MNHEY and CDR2 SVGEGT. The CDR3 runs to 16 residues. CDR3 region: CASSYSGGSRNQPQHF. The CDR3 DNA sequence: TGTGCCAGCAGTTACTCGGGGGGAAGCAGGAATCAGCCCCAGCATTTT.

The chain couples TRBV28 to TRBJ2-7; 10 bases are shared with TRBD2. The germline V gene has CDR1 MDHEN and CDR2 SYDVKM. The CDR3 consists of 15 residues. With 6 bases clipped from V and 7 bases from J, the junction kept 12 bases outside the gene matches. The CDR3 spells CASSSGGLAGEEQYF. CDR3 sequence (DNA): TGTGCCAGCAGCTCGGGGGGGCTAGCGGGAGAAGAGCAGTACTTC.

This chain uses TRBV10-3 with TRBJ1-1; unclear D gene. From germline, CDR1 is ENHRY and CDR2 SYGVKD. The ends were cut back, 2 bases at V and 7 bases at J, with 11 bases in the middle. The CDR3 has 13 residues. The CDR3: CAISERGAGEAFF. The CDR3 nucleotides read TGTGCCATCAGTGAGAGAGGAGCGGGTGAAGCTTTCTTT.

The gene calls are TRBV28 and TRBJ2-7; 7 nucleotides line up with TRBD2. Per the germline V gene, CDR1 is MDHEN and CDR2 is SYDVKM. V trimming: 5 bases; J trimming: 0 bases; junction bases outside the gene matches: 10. The CDR3 sequence is 16 residues long. CDR3 DNA: TGTGCCAGCAGTCCAACGTTGGGACTATCCTCCTACGAGCAGTACTTC. Amino acids: CASSPTLGLSSYEQYF.

The V gene is TRBV4-1, the J gene TRBJ1-5; 10 positions match TRBD1. V was pared by 3 bases and J by 6 bases, with 5 bases of the junction left unmatched. The CDR3 length is 15 residues. The germline V gene encodes CDR1 MGHRA and CDR2 YSYEKL. The CDR3 region has the DNA TGCGCCAGCAGCCACGGGACAGGGGAGAGTCAGCCCCAGCATTTT. Encoded protein: CASSHGTGESQPQHF.

This chain uses TRBV7-2 with TRBJ1-1; no definite D call. Germline V gene lookup returns CDR1 SGHTA and CDR2 FQGNSA. The CDR3 has 14 amino acids. V was trimmed by 2 bases and J by 5 bases, leaving 12 bases between them. In DNA, the CDR3 is TGTGCCAGCAGCTTATTTCGCGTCGATACTGAAGCTTTCTTT. Its protein product is CASSLFRVDTEAFF.

The CDR3 sequence: CAWSGFGTAFLGNTIYF. DNA of the CDR3: TGTGCCTGGAGCGGTTTTGGGACAGCCTTTCTAGGAAACACCATATATTTT. The chain joins TRBV30 to TRBJ1-3; TRBD1 aligns across 7 bases. The CDR3 runs 17 residues. The V gene end was trimmed by 3 bases and the J gene end by 4 bases; junction bases not matched to a gene: 15. Germline V gene data show CDR1 as GTSNPN and CDR2 as SVGIG (reference sequence).

This chain joins TRBV6-5 and TRBJ1-4, with 8 bases identical to TRBD1. The ends lost 5 bases at V and 8 bases at J; junction bases unmatched: 7. The V gene's germline CDR1 is MNHEY and CDR2 SVGAGI. The CDR3 is 14 residues long. The chain's CDR3 is CASSPRRGQEKLFF. In DNA form, the CDR3 reads TGTGCCAGCAGTCCGCGCAGGGGGCAGGAAAAACTGTTTTTT.

This clone has a single count. CDR3 protein: CASSLNGAPTQPQHF. The CDR3 bases are TGTGCCAGCAGCTTAAATGGGGCGCCCACTCAGCCCCAGCATTTT. The V gene is TRBV5-5, the J gene TRBJ1-5; maybe TRBD1 (5 bases). The CDR3 sequence is 15 residues long. The V gene's germline CDR1 is SGHKS and CDR2 YYEKEE (reference sequence). V was trimmed by 2 bases and J by 6 bases, leaving 15 bases between them.

The DNA of the CDR3 is TGCAGTGCTAGTGGGTCTATGGTAGCGGGGGGGCTCGAGCAGTACTTC. Protein sequence: CSASGSMVAGGLEQYF. V and J are TRBV20-1 and TRBJ2-7; 11 nucleotides match TRBD2. The CDR3 contains 16 residues. V was pared by 3 bases and J by 6 bases, with 13 bases of the junction left unmatched. CDR1 is DFQATT, CDR2 SNEGSKA, per germline (reference sequence).

This chain joins TRBV9 and TRBJ1-1, with D possibly TRBD1 on 5 matching bases. Germline V CDR1 and CDR2: SGDLS, YYNGEE. The CDR3 has 17 amino acids. Trimming cost V 3 bases and J 1 base, with 19 bases left between them. The CDR3: CASSAGPSRRGNTEAFF. CDR3 nucleotides: TGTGCCAGCAGCGCGGGCCCCTCGAGGAGGGGGAACACTGAAGCTTTCTTT.

This clone was recorded only once. This chain uses TRBV7-9 with TRBJ1-6; D is unclear. Germline-derived CDR1 and CDR2 are SEHNR and FQNEAQ (reference sequence). V lost 3 bases and J lost 5, with 8 bases in between. CDR3 length equals 14 residues. The CDR3 reads CASSFGQDNSPLHF. Here the CDR3 DNA reads TGTGCCAGCAGCTTCGGCCAGGATAATTCACCCCTCCACTTT.

The count of this clone is one. V is TRBV28 and J is TRBJ2-1, with 8 bases identical to TRBD2. Per the germline V gene, CDR1 is MDHEN and CDR2 is SYDVKM. The CDR3 covers 15 residues. Trimming took 5 bases from V and 6 from J; bases not matched to a gene: 9. In DNA form, the CDR3 reads TGTGCCAGCAGTCGGCGGGGGGCTAGCGCCAATGAGCAGTTCTTC. Amino acid sequence: CASSRRGASANEQFF.

This chain joins TRBV27 and TRBJ1-5; tentative D call: TRBD1 (6 bases). Per the germline V gene, CDR1 is MNHEY and CDR2 is SMNVEV (reference sequence). V was clipped by 0 bases and J by 4 bases, with 10 bases between them. CDR3 length: 15 residues. The CDR3 reads CASSLSRQGNQPQHF. The CDR3 nucleotides read TGTGCCAGCAGTTTATCTAGGCAGGGGAATCAGCCCCAGCATTTT.